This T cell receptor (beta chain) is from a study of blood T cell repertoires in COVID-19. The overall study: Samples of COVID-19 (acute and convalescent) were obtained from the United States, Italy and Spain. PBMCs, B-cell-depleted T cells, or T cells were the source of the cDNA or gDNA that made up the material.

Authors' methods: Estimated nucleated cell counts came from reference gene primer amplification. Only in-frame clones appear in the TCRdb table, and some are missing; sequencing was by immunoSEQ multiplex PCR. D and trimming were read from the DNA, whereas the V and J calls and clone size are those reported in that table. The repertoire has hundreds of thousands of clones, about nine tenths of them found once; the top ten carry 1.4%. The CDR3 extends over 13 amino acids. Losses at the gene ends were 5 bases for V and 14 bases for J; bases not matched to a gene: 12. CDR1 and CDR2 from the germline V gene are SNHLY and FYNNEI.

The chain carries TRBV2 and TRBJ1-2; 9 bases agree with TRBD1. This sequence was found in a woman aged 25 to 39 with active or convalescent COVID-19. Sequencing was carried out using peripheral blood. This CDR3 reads CASSFRQGDLGTF. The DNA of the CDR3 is TGTGCCAGCAGTTTCCGACAGGGGGACTTAGGGACCTTC.